This note documents a single TCR beta chain sequence. Its specificity is unknown. In germline, CDR1 is MRHNA, CDR2 SNTAGT. The CDR3 is made up of 15 amino acids. With V trimmed by 6 bases and J by 4 bases, 8 bases remained unmatched. The source of the sample is a study of STAT3 mutations in large granular lymphocyte leukemia. TCRdb's copy holds only in-frame clones and misses some; the assay was immunoSEQ multiplex PCR. The sample lists tens of thousands of clones; about three quarters were seen once. Broader study findings: Variable sampling intervals and differing treatment regimens complicated linking therapy response to TCR clonal burden changes. In T-cell large granular lymphocyte leukemia, about half of patients showed multiple immunodominant subclonotypes. Clonal expansion was inferred from other time points because no sample existed at each clone's first appearance. Persisting codominant clonotypes may have hidden a small pathogenic clone.

This TCR was sampled from a human donor with T large granular lymphocyte leukemia. Some clones in this sample may be carry-over from other donors' samples. This chain joins TRBV6-4 and TRBJ2-3, with 9 bases identical to TRBD2. The specimen sequenced was PBMCs. The CDR3 reads CASRRGAGGADTQYF. The CDR3 DNA sequence: TGTGCCAGCAGACGGGGAGCGGGGGGCGCAGATACGCAGTATTTT.